This entry is about one TCR beta chain. Its specificity is not known. This sample was taken from a study of T cell responses to AZD1222 COVID-19 vaccine. Study observations and caveats: Donors were chiefly white British, with a greater number of females, and clonal diversity was perhaps underestimated. Vaccine-related CD4 TCRs covered spike, predominating at 160-218 and 743-854. Among those given AZD1222, only five or six were seropositive at baseline.

The repertoire was sequenced with immunoSEQ multiplex PCR; TCRdb's copy has only in-frame clones and lacks some. The sample shows about 94,000 clones, around nine tenths of them seen only once. The V segment lost 8 bases and the J segment 5 bases; nucleotides outside the gene matches: 13. Germline V CDR1 and CDR2: LNHDA, SQIVND (reference sequence). The CDR3 has 15 amino acids. This TCR came from an adult in good health. The sequenced sample was peripheral blood, obtained on day 0 of AZD1222 vaccination. V usage is TRBV19 and J usage is TRBJ1-1; 8 bases map to TRBD1. The CDR3 loop reads CASGMTGTGGTEAFF. CDR3 DNA sequence: TGTGCCAGTGGGATGACCGGGACAGGTGGGACTGAAGCTTTCTTT.